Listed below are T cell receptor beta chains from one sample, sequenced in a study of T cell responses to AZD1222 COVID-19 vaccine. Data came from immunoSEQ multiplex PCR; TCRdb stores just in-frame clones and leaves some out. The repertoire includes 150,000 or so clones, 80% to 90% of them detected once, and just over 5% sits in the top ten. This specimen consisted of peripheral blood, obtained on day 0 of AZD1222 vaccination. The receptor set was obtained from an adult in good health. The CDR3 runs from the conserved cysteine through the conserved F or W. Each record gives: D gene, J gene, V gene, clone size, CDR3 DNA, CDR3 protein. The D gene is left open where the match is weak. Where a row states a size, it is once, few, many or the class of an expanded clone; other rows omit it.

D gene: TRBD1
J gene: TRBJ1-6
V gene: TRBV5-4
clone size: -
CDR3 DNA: TGTGCCAGCAGCATAGACAGGGAATTTAATTCACCCCTCCACTTT
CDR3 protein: CASSIDREFNSPLHF

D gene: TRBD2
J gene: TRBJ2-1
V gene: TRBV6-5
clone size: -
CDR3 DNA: TGTGCCAGCAGAATGACAGCGGGGAATGAGCAGTTCTTC
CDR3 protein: CASRMTAGNEQFF

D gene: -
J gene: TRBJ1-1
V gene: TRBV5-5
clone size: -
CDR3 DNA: TGTGCCAGCAGCTTTGAGGAGGGGGGAACTGAAGCTTTCTTT
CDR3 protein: CASSFEEGGTEAFF

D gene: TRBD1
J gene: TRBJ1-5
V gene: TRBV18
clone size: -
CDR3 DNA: TGTGCCAGCGACAGGGGAGAGACCAGGGGCAATCAGCCCCAGCATTTT
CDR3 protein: CASDRGETRGNQPQHF

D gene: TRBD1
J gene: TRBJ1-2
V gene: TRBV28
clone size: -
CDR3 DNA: TGTGCCAGCAGTTTGGGGGGACAGGCTAACTATGGCTACACCTTC
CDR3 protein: CASSLGGQANYGYTF

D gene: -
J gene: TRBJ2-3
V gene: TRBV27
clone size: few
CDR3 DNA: TGTGCCAGCAGTTACCTACGGGGCGGGAAAGATACGCAGTATTTT
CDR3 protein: CASSYLRGGKDTQYF

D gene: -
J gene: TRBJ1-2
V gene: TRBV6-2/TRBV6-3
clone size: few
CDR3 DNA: TGTGCCAGCAGTTTTGCCGGGTACTCATATGGCTACACCTTC
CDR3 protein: CASSFAGYSYGYTF

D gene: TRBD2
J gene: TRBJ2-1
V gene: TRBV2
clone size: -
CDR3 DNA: TGTGCCAGCAGTGAAGGACTAGCGGGAGGGTATGAGCAGTTCTTC
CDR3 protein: CASSEGLAGGYEQFF

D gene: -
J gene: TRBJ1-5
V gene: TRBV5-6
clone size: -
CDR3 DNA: TGTGCCAGCAGCGCCGGGACGAATCAGCCCCAGCATTTT
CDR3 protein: CASSAGTNQPQHF

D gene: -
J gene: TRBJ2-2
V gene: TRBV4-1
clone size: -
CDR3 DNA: TGCGCCAGCAGCCCCAGAATGGGGGAAGGGGGCGGGGAGCTGTTTTTT
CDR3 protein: CASSPRMGEGGGELFF

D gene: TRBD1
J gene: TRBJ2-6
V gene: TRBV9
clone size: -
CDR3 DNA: TGTGCCAGCAGCGTAGGCTGGGCAGGGGGCCGGCCTGGGGCCAACGTCCTGACTTTC
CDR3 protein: CASSVGWAGGRPGANVLTF

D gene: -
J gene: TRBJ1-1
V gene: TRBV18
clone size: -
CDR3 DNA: TGTGCCAGCTCACCAGAGGGGGGAACTGAAGCTTTCTTT
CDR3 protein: CASSPEGGTEAFF

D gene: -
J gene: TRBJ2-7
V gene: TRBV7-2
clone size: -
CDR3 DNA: TGTGCCAGCAGCCTGGGCCCGGGAGCCTACGAGCAGTACTTC
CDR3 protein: CASSLGPGAYEQYF

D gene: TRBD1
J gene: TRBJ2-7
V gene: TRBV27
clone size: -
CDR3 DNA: TGTGCCAGCAGTATAGGACAGGGGGTCTACGAGCAGTACTTC
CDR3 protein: CASSIGQGVYEQYF

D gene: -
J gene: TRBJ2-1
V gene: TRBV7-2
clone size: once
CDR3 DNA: TGTGCCAGCACCCTCCTCAGCGCCTACAATGAGCAGTTCTTC
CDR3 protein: CASTLLSAYNEQFF

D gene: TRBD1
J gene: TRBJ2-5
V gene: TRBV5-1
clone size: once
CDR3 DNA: TGCGCCAGCAGCTTGGGGCTCACAGGGGCCCAGTACTTC
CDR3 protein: CASSLGLTGAQYF

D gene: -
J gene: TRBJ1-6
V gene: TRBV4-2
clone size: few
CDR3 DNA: TGTGCCAGCAGCCAAGTGCGGGGGGCAAATTCACCCCTCCACTTT
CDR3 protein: CASSQVRGANSPLHF

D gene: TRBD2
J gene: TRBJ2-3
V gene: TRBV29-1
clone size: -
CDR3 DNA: TGCAGCGTTACCGGACTAGCGGGAGGGCCGTTGGCAGATACGCAGTATTTT
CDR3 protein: CSVTGLAGGPLADTQYF

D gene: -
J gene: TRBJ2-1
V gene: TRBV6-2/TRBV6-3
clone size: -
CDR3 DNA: TGTGCCAGCAGTTACTCAATCGGGACCAAGCAGTTCTTC
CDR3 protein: CASSYSIGTKQFF

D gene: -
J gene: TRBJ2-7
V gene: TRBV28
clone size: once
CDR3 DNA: TGTGCCAGCAGTTTAGGGGGGACAGCCTCCTACGAGCAGTACTTC
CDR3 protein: CASSLGGTASYEQYF

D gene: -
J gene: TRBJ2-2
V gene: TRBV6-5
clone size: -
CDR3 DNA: TGTGCCAGCAGTTACGACGGGGTCGCCGGGGAGCTGTTTTTT
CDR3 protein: CASSYDGVAGELFF

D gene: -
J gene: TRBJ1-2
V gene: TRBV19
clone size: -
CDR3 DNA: TGTGCCAGTCGCAGGGCGGCGGGCTATGGCTACACCTTC
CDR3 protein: CASRRAAGYGYTF

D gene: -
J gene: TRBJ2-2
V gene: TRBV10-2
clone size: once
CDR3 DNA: TGCGCCAGCAGTGAGCATAGGTTCGGAGTTGCCGGGGAGCTGTTTTTT
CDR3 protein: CASSEHRFGVAGELFF

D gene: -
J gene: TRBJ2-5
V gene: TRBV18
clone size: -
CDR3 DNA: TGTGCCAGCTCTCCCCGGCCAGGAGGCGGAGAGACCCAGTACTTC
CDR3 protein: CASSPRPGGGETQYF

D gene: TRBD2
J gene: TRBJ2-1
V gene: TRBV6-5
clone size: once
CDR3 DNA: TGTGCCAGCAGGGCCGGGACTAGCGGGATCGATGAGCAGTTCTTC
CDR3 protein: CASRAGTSGIDEQFF

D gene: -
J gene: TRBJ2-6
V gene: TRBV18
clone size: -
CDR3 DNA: TGTGCCAGCTCCCCAGGACAGCCCAACGTCCTGACTTTC
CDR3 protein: CASSPGQPNVLTF

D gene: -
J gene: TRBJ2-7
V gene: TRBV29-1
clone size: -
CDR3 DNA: TGCAGCGTCCGAGACACTCGGGGGCAGTACTTC
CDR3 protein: CSVRDTRGQYF

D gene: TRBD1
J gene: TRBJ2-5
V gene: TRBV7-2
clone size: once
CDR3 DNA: TGTGCCAGCAGCCCAAGGGGACAGGGATATGCAGAGACCCAGTACTTC
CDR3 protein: CASSPRGQGYAETQYF

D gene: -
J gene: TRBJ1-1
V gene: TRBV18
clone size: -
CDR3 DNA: TGTGCCAGCTCACCATTGAACACTGAAGCTTTCTTT
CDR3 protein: CASSPLNTEAFF

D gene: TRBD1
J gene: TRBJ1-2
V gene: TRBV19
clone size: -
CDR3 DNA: TGTGCCAGTAGTACCCCGGGACAGGGCTTGGATGGCTACACCTTC
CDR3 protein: CASSTPGQGLDGYTF

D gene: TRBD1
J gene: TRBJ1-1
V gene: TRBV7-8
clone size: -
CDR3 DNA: TGTGCCAGCAGCTCCCGACAGGGGACTGAAGCTTTCTTT
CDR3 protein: CASSSRQGTEAFF

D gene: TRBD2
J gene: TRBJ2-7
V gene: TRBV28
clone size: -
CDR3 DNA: TGTGCCAGCAGACCGGGACTAGCGGGCTCCTACGAGCAGTACTTC
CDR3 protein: CASRPGLAGSYEQYF

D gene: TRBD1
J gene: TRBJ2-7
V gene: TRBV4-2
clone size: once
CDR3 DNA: TGTGCCAGCAGCCAAGGGTCCGGGACAGGGTTCGAGCAGTACTTC
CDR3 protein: CASSQGSGTGFEQYF

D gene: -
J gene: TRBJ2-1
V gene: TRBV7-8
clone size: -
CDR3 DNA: TGTGCCAGCAGCGCCTATCTTCGAAAGACTCGGTCCTACAATGAGCAGTTCTTC
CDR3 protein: CASSAYLRKTRSYNEQFF

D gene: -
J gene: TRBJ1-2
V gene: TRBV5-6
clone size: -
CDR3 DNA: TGTGCCAGCAGCTTGGAACTTTCGGCGATCAGCTATGGCTACACCTTC
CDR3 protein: CASSLELSAISYGYTF

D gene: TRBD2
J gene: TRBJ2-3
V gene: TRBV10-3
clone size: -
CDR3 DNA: TGTGCCATCAGTGAGTCGTTCGGGAGGGCCGTAAGCACAGATACGCAGTATTTT
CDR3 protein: CAISESFGRAVSTDTQYF

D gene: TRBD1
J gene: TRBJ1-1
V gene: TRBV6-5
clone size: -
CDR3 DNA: TGTGCCAGCAGTTACCGACAGGGGGACATGAACACTGAAGCTTTCTTT
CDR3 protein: CASSYRQGDMNTEAFF

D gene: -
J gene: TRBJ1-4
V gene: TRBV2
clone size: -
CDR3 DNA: TGTGCCAGCAGTCCTCTTCCCGATGAAAAACTGTTTTTT
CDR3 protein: CASSPLPDEKLFF

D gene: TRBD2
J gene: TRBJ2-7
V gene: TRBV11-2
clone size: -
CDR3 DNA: TGTGCCAGCAGCTTAGATCGCGGGAGGGCCGCCGAGCAGTACTTC
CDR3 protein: CASSLDRGRAAEQYF

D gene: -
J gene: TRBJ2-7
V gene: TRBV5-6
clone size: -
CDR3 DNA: TGTGCCAGCAGCTTCGGACGATACGAGCAGTACTTC
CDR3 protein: CASSFGRYEQYF

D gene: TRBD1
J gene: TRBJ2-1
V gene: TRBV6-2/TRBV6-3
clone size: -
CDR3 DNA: TGTGCCAGCAGTTTACAGGGGGGATTCAACAATGAGCAGTTCTTC
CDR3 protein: CASSLQGGFNNEQFF

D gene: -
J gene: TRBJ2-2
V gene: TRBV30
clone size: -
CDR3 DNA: TGTGCCTGGATGTATCCTCGGAGCCGGCGGGAGCTGTTTTTT
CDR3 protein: CAWMYPRSRRELFF

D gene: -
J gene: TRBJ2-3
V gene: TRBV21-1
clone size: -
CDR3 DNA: TGTGCCAGCAGCAACGGGGGGATGGCAGGGGGTCGTCCGGATACGCAGTATTTT
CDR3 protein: CASSNGGMAGGRPDTQYF

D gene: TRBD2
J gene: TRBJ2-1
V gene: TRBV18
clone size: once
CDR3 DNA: TGTGCCAGCTCCCGGGGGGAACCGACCTACAATGAGCAGTTCTTC
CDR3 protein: CASSRGEPTYNEQFF

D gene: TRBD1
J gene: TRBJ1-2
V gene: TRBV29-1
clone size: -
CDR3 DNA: TGCAGCGTTGAACCCATGGGACAGGGGGAATGGTTCTATGGCTACACCTTC
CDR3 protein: CSVEPMGQGEWFYGYTF

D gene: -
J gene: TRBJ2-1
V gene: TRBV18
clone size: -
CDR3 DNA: TGTGCCAGCTCCCACCGTCGGTCCCGCAACAATGAGCAGTTCTTC
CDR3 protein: CASSHRRSRNNEQFF

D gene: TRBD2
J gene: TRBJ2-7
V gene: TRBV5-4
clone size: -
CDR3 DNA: TGTGCCAGCAGCTTACGCCTGATAGCGGGCCATGGACGGAGCGAGCAGTACTTC
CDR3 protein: CASSLRLIAGHGRSEQYF

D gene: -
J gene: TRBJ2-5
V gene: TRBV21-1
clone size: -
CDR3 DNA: TGTGCCAGCAGGAAAAGGCGACTAGCGGGATCAGAGACCCAGTACTTC
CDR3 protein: CASRKRRLAGSETQYF

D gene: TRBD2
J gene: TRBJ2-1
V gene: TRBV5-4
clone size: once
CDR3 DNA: TGTGCCAGCAGCTTCCCCTTGGCGGGAGGGCCGGGGGATGAGCAGTTCTTC
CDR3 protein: CASSFPLAGGPGDEQFF

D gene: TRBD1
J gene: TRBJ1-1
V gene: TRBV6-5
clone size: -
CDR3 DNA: TGTGCCTGCGGACAGGCGAACACTGAAGCTTTCTTT
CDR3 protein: CACGQANTEAFF

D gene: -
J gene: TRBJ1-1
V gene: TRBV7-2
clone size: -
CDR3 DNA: TGTGCCAGCAGCTTAACGGGGTTGAACACTGAAGCTTTCTTT
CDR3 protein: CASSLTGLNTEAFF

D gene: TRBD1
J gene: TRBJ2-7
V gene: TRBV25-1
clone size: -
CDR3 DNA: TGTGCCAGCAGTGCGTCACCGGGACAGGAAATACTAACCTACGAGCAGTACTTC
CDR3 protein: CASSASPGQEILTYEQYF

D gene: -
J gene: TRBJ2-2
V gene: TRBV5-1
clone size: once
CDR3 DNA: TGCGCCAGCAGCGCCCCGGTGAGCACCGGGGAGCTGTTTTTT
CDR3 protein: CASSAPVSTGELFF

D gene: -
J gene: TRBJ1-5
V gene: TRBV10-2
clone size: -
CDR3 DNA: TGCGCCAGCAGTGTCCAGGGGACTCAGCCCCAGCATTTT
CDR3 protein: CASSVQGTQPQHF

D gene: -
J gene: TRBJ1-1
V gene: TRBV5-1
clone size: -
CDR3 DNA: TGCGCCAGCAGCTTGGGAGGACGGAACACTGAAGCTTTCTTT
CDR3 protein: CASSLGGRNTEAFF

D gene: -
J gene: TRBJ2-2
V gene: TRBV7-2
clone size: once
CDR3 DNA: TGTGCCAGCAGCTTAGCCGGGCGACAGTTGAACACCGGGGAGCTGTTTTTT
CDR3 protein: CASSLAGRQLNTGELFF

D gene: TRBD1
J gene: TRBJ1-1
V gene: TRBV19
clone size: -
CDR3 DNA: TGTGCCACCCGACAGGGCCCGTGGACTGAAGCTTTCTTT
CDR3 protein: CATRQGPWTEAFF

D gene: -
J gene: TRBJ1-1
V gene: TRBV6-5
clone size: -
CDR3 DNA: TGTGCCAGCAGTTTAATACCAACCCGACGGCATACTGAAGCTTTCTTT
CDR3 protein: CASSLIPTRRHTEAFF

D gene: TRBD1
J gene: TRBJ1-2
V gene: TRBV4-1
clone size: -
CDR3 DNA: TGCGCCAGCAGCCAAGATATCGGGGCCAGGGGGCATGGCTACACCTTC
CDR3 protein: CASSQDIGARGHGYTF